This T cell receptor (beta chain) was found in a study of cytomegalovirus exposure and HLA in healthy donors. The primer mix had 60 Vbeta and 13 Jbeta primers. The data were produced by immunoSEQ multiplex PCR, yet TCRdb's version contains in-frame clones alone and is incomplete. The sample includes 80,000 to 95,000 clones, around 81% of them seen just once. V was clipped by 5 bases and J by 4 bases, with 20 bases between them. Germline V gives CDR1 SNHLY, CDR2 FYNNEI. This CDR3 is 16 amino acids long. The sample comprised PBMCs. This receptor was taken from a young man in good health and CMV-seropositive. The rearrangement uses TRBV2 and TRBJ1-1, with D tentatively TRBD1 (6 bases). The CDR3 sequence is CASSPQGSRVGTEAFF. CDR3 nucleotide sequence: TGTGCCAGCAGTCCCCAGGGGAGTCGAGTGGGCACTGAAGCTTTCTTT. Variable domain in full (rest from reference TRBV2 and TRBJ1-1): EPEVTQTPSHQVTQMGQEVILRCVPISNHLYFYWYRQILGQKVEFLVSFYNNEISEKSEIFDDQFSVERPDGSNFTLKIRSTKLEDSAMYFCASSPQGSRVGTEAFFGQGTRLTVV.